These 2 T cell receptor beta chains were sequenced from one sample in a study of blood T cell repertoires in COVID-19. Data came from immunoSEQ multiplex PCR; TCRdb stores just in-frame clones and leaves some out. The data show 200,000 or so clones, with around 77% seen just once and 15% to 20% held by the top ten. Input material: peripheral blood. The receptor set was obtained from a man aged 55 to 69 with active or convalescent COVID-19.

This chain links TRBV6-5 with TRBJ2-1; D is uncertain. The V and J ends lost 6 bases and 8 bases respectively, with 11 bases between them. From germline, CDR1 is MNHEY and CDR2 SVGAGI. The CDR3 sequence is 12 residues long. CDR3 sequence reads: CASSLFVYEQFF. The CDR3 DNA sequence: TGTGCCAGCAGCCTTTTCGTTTATGAGCAGTTCTTC.

The chain is built from TRBV19 and TRBJ1-5; a possible D gene is TRBD1 (5 bases). CDR1 is LNHDA, CDR2 SQIVND, per germline (reference sequence). V was pared by 4 bases and J by 0 bases, with 19 bases between. CDR3 length equals 18 residues. The CDR3 is CASSTPQGGMGSNQPQHF. Written as DNA, the CDR3 is TGTGCCAGTAGTACTCCCCAGGGAGGGATGGGTAGCAATCAGCCCCAGCATTTT.